This record looks at one T cell receptor (beta chain) sequence and its context. The antigen is undetermined. The sample originates from a study of T cell responses to AZD1222 COVID-19 vaccine. Study conclusions and caveats: A mostly white British donor set with more females was recruited, and clonal diversity was possibly underestimated. None of the repertoires were sampled until the peak T cell response had passed.

The data were produced by immunoSEQ multiplex PCR, yet TCRdb's version contains in-frame clones alone and is incomplete. The sample includes under 200,000 clones, roughly 92% of them seen just once. Per the germline V gene, CDR1 is MNHEY and CDR2 is SVGEGT. V lost 4 bases and J lost 11, with 23 bases in between. CDR3 length equals 15 residues. J is TRBJ1-1 and V is TRBV6-2 or TRBV6-3; D is possibly TRBD1 (5 bases). This clonotype was sampled from an adult in good health. Sequencing used peripheral blood, obtained on day 0 of AZD1222 vaccination. CDR3 region: CASSLQVAAVGLAFF. CDR3 bases: TGTGCCAGCAGTTTACAGGTCGCGGCCGTGGGTTTGGCTTTCTTT.